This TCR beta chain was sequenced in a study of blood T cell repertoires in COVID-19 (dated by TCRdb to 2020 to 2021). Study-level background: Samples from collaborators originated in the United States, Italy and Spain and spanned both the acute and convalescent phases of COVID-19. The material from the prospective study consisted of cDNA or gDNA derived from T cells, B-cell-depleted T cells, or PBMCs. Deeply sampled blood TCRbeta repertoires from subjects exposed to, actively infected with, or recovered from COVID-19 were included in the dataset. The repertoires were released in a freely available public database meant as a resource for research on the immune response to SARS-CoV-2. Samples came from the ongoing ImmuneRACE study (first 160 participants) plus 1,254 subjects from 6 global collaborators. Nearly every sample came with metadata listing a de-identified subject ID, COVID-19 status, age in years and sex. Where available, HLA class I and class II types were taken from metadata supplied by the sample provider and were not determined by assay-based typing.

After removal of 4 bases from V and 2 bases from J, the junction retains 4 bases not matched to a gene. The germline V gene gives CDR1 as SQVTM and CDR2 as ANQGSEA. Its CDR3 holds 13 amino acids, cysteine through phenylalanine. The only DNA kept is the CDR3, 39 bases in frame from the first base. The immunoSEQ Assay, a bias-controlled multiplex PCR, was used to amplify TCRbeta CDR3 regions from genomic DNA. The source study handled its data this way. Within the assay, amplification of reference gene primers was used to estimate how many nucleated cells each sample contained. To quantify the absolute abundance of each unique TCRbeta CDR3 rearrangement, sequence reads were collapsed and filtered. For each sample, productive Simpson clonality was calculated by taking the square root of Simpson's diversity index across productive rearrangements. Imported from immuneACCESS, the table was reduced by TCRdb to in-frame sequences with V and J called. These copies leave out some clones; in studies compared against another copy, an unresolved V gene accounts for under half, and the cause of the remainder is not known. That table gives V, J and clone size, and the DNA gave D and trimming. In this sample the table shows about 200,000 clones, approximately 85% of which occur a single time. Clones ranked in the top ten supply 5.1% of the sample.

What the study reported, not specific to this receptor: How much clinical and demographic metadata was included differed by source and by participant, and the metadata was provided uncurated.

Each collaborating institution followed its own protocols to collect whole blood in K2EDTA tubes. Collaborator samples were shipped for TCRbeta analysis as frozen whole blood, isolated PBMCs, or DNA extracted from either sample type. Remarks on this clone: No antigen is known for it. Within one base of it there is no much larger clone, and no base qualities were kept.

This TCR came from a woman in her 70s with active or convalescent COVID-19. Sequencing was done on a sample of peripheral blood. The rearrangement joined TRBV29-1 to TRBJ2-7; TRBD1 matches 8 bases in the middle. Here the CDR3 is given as CSVAPGQAYEQYF. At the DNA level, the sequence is TGCAGCGTTGCACCGGGACAGGCCTACGAGCAGTACTTC.